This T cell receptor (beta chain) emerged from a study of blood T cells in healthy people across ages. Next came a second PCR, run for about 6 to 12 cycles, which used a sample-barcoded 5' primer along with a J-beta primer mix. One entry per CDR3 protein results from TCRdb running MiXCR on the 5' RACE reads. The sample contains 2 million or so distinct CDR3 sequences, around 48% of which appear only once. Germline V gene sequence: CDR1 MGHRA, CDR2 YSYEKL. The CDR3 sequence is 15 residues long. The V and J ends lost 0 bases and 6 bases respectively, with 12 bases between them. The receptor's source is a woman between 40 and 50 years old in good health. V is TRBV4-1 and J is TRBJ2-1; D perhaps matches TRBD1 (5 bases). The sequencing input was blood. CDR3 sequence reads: CASSQDGALRNEQFF. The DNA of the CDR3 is TGCGCCAGCAGCCAAGATGGGGCACTTCGCAATGAGCAGTTCTTC.